This T cell receptor beta chain originates from a study of T cell changes during pregnancy in multiple sclerosis. This clone was seen a few times. V gave up 10 bases and J gave up 0 bases, with 12 bases separating them. The CDR3 runs to 13 residues. Germline CDR1 ENHRY, CDR2 SYGVKD. Data came from immunoSEQ multiplex PCR; TCRdb stores just in-frame clones and leaves some out. The sample holds some 40,000 clones, nearly 90% seen once. The receptor was isolated from a female donor with multiple sclerosis, enrolled in a pregnancy study. The V call is TRBV10-3, the J call TRBJ1-1; D possibly corresponds to TRBD1 (5 bases). Specimen: CD4+ T cells from peripheral blood mononuclear cells, collected in the second trimester of pregnancy. CDR3 region: CATKDSVNTEAFF. Written as DNA, the CDR3 is TGTGCCACGAAAGACAGTGTGAACACTGAAGCTTTCTTT.